The 17 T cell receptor beta chains below were found in one sample sequenced in a study of T cell responses to AZD1222 COVID-19 vaccine. Assay: immunoSEQ multiplex PCR; the TCRdb copy retains only in-frame clones and omits some. The table shows more than 85,000 clones, with about 88% occurring only once. The sequencing here drew on peripheral blood, taken on day 0 of AZD1222 vaccination. The receptors originated from an adult in good health.

The rearrangement links TRBV5-6 to TRBJ1-2; D is unresolved. Germline assignment: CDR1 SGHDT and CDR2 YYEEEE. This CDR3 is 14 amino acids long. The germline V and J ends were trimmed by 1 base and 2 bases, with 9 bases remaining between them. This CDR3 is CASSLINSNYGYTF. Written as DNA, the CDR3 is TGTGCCAGCAGCTTGATAAACAGCAACTATGGCTACACCTTC.

The gene calls are TRBV11-2 and TRBJ2-3, with D possibly matching TRBD2 (6 bases). The CDR3 runs to 13 residues. CDR1 SGHAT and CDR2 FQNNGV come from the germline V gene. Trimming shortened V by 5 bases and J by 8 bases, and 14 bases separated the two germline ends. DNA for the CDR3: TGTGCCAGCAGCCGCGCGGGAAAGGTTACGCAGTATTTT. Protein: CASSRAGKVTQYF.

CDR3 DNA sequence: TGTGCCAGCAGCTCAGGACTGACAGCACAAGAGACCCAGTACTTC. It yields the protein CASSSGLTAQETQYF. The chain has TRBV7-2 and TRBJ2-5; perhaps D is TRBD1 or TRBD2 (5 bases each). CDR1 and CDR2 from the germline V gene are SGHTA and FQGNSA. Deletions cut 4 bases from V and 2 bases from J, with 14 bases between. The CDR3 loop spans 15 amino acids. Using reference TRBV7-2 and TRBJ2-5 for the parts outside the CDR3, the full variable domain is GAGVSQSPSNKVTEKGKDVELRCDPISGHTALYWYRQSLGQGLEFLIYFQGNSAPDKSGLPSDRFSAERTGGSVSTLTIQRTQQEDSAVYLCASSSGLTAQETQYFGPGTRLLVL.

The rearrangement links TRBV5-4 to TRBJ2-7, with 10 bases lining up with TRBD2. CDR1 is SGHNT and CDR2 is YYREEE in the germline V gene (reference sequence). Unmatched junction bases numbered 6, after V lost 4 bases and J lost 2 bases. The CDR3 sequence is 15 residues long. The CDR3 DNA is TGTGCCAGCAGCCGGAGGACTAGCGGAACCTACGAGCAGTACTTC. Protein product: CASSRRTSGTYEQYF. Combining the CDR3 with reference TRBV5-4 and TRBJ2-7 gives the whole variable domain ETGVTQSPTHLIKTRGQQVTLRCSSQSGHNTVSWYQQALGQGPQFIFQYYREEENGRGNFPPRFSGLQFPNYSSELNVNALELDDSALYLCASSRRTSGTYEQYFGPGTRLTVT.

This chain joins TRBV7-2 and TRBJ1-6, with D possibly matching TRBD1 (6 bases). This CDR3 spans 15 amino acids. Deletions cut 1 base from V and 6 bases from J, with 10 bases between. Germline loops: CDR1 SGHTA, CDR2 FQGNSA. The CDR3 DNA follows: TGTGCCAGCAGCTTAGAACGGGGGGCTAATTCACCCCTCCACTTT. Its protein is CASSLERGANSPLHF. Together with reference TRBV7-2 and TRBJ1-6, the CDR3 gives the full variable domain: GAGVSQSPSNKVTEKGKDVELRCDPISGHTALYWYRQSLGQGLEFLIYFQGNSAPDKSGLPSDRFSAERTGGSVSTLTIQRTQQEDSAVYLCASSLERGANSPLHFGNGTRLTVT.

V is TRBV7-2 and J is TRBJ2-1, with 8 positions matching TRBD1. Trimming took 5 bases from V and 2 from J; bases not matched to a gene: 8. Germline CDR1 SGHTA, CDR2 FQGNSA. CDR3 length: 16 amino acids. The CDR3 loop is CASSLIGQGPYNEQFF. The CDR3 DNA sequence: TGTGCCAGCAGCCTCATAGGACAGGGCCCCTACAATGAGCAGTTCTTC.

This chain uses TRBV29-1 with TRBJ2-1; D unclear. The germline CDR1 and CDR2 sequences are SQVTM and ANQGSEA. The germline V and J ends were trimmed by 6 bases and 4 bases, with 4 bases remaining between them. This CDR3 region has 10 residues. The CDR3 region is CSVGYNEQFF. Here the CDR3 DNA reads TGCAGCGTGGGGTACAATGAGCAGTTCTTC.

This chain uses TRBV6-5 with TRBJ2-7; maybe TRBD1 (5 bases). This CDR3 has 12 amino acids. Trimming shortened V by 5 bases and J by 2 bases, and 7 bases separated the two germline ends. Per germline, CDR1 MNHEY and CDR2 SVGAGI. CDR3 protein: CASSTGTYEQYF. The CDR3 nucleotides read TGTGCCAGCAGTACAGGAACCTACGAGCAGTACTTC.

The chain employs TRBV7-9 and TRBJ2-1; a weak D match, TRBD2 (5 bases). Germline loops: CDR1 SEHNR, CDR2 FQNEAQ (reference sequence). This CDR3 has 17 residues. V was shortened by 5 bases and J by 0 bases, with 17 bases between the two germline ends. CDR3 nucleotides: TGTGCCAGCAGCGTACAGCGGAGTAAAAGCTCCTACAATGAGCAGTTCTTC. Amino acids: CASSVQRSKSSYNEQFF.

The J gene is TRBJ2-7, the V gene TRBV6-5; D tentatively reads TRBD1 or TRBD2 (5 bases each). This CDR3 has 15 residues. Trimming took 4 bases from V and 0 from J, leaving 13 bases between them. Germline CDR1 MNHEY, CDR2 SVGAGI. CDR3 region: CASSSPGRSSYEQYF. CDR3 DNA sequence: TGTGCCAGCAGTTCCCCGGGACGGAGCTCCTACGAGCAGTACTTC.

This clone was picked up a small number of times. The chain links TRBV15 to TRBJ2-3, with 13 positions matching TRBD2. CDR1 and CDR2 from the germline V gene are LNHNV and YYDKDF (reference sequence). The CDR3 runs to 16 residues. V was clipped by 6 bases and J by 3 bases; unmatched bases: 6. CDR3 sequence reads: CATSGLAGEYTDTQYF. The CDR3 DNA reads TGTGCCACCAGTGGACTAGCGGGAGAGTATACAGATACGCAGTATTTT.

The V call is TRBV4-3, the J call TRBJ2-5; D call uncertain. The CDR3 loop spans 15 amino acids. The germline V and J ends were trimmed by 0 bases and 5 bases, with 13 bases remaining between them. Germline assignment: CDR1 LGHNA and CDR2 YSLEER. This CDR3 is CASSQDAGRLETQYF. CDR3 DNA: TGCGCCAGCAGCCAAGATGCTGGACGGTTGGAGACCCAGTACTTC.

This clone was found a few times. The J gene is TRBJ2-7, the V gene TRBV30; D is possibly TRBD1 (6 bases). The CDR3 loop spans 11 amino acids. V dropped 5 bases and J dropped 5 bases, with 10 bases sitting between them. The germline CDR1 and CDR2 sequences are GTSNPN and SVGIG (reference sequence). In nucleotides, the CDR3 is TGTGCCTGGGAACAGGGTAACGAGCAGTACTTC. Translating gives CAWEQGNEQYF.

The gene calls are TRBV7-6 and TRBJ2-7; no clear D gene. The ends were cut back, 0 bases at V and 3 bases at J, with 9 bases in the middle. The CDR3 runs 14 residues. The germline CDR1 and CDR2 sequences are SGHVS and FNYEAQ. The CDR3 DNA is TGTGCCAGCAGCTTAGCGCACAGAAACTACGAGCAGTACTTC. Amino acids: CASSLAHRNYEQYF.

The chain uses TRBV30 and TRBJ1-2; 9 nucleotides align to TRBD1. Germline values: CDR1 GTSNPN, CDR2 SVGIG (reference sequence). V shed 5 bases, J shed 4 bases, and the junction held 11 bases outside the gene matches. The CDR3 is made up of 15 amino acids. As DNA, the CDR3 is TGTGCCTGGCAGTGGGGGACAGGGTCTGGCTATGGCTACACCTTC. Protein: CAWQWGTGSGYGYTF.

The gene calls are TRBV28 and TRBJ2-4; TRBD2 aligns across 15 bases. There are 18 residues in the CDR3. J lost 1 base, V lost 4 bases, and 5 bases had no gene match. Germline loops: CDR1 MDHEN, CDR2 SYDVKM. CDR3 coding DNA: TGTGCCAGCAGTTGGACTAGCGGGAGGGCCATGGCCAAAAACATTCAGTACTTC. Amino acids: CASSWTSGRAMAKNIQYF.

This chain connects TRBV27 to TRBJ1-2, with D hard to call. V was cut by 7 bases and J by 9 bases, with 24 bases left in between. This CDR3 has 15 residues. The germline gives CDR1 MNHEY, CDR2 SMNVEV (reference sequence). CDR3 nucleotides: TGTGCCAGCACCCCTCAACTTTCCACGGTTTCTCGCTACACCTTC. Encoded protein: CASTPQLSTVSRYTF.